This TCR beta chain was found in a study of blood T cell repertoires in COVID-19. Clones were read by immunoSEQ multiplex PCR, and TCRdb kept only the in-frame ones, dropping some. The sample yields roughly 200,000 clones, under 90% seen once. This clone was observed a few times. Sequenced: peripheral blood. The TCR originated in a man aged 40-55 years with acute or convalescent COVID-19.

The CDR3 loop reads CASSQAGNSPLHF. In DNA form, the CDR3 reads TGTGCCAGCAGCCAAGCTGGCAATTCACCCCTCCACTTT. The chain has TRBV4-2 and TRBJ1-6; D gene uncertain. The ends were cut back, 1 base at V and 7 bases at J, with 5 bases in the middle. Germline CDR1 LGHNA, CDR2 YNFKEQ. The CDR3 loop spans 13 amino acids.